This is a list of T cell receptor beta chains from one sample in a study of Ad26.COV2.S vaccination and SARS-CoV-2 variants. Sequencing was performed with immunoSEQ multiplex PCR; in TCRdb, only in-frame clones are kept and a portion is missing. The data show 87,000 or so clones, with roughly 84% seen just once and roughly 15% held by the top ten. Here the sequenced sample was peripheral blood, taken after recovery from COVID-19. These receptors came from a human donor who had recovered from COVID-19. CDR3s include the opening cysteine and the closing phenylalanine or tryptophan. Each record gives: V gene, J gene, clone size, D gene, CDR3 DNA, CDR3 protein. The D gene is left open where the match is weak. Only part of the rows carry a size: once, few, many, or a class if the clone is expanded.

V gene: TRBV3-1/TRBV3-2
J gene: TRBJ1-2
clone size: .
D gene: TRBD1
CDR3 DNA: TGTGCCAGCAGCCCCAGACAGGGAAGCTATGGCTACACCTTC
CDR3 protein: CASSPRQGSYGYTF

V gene: TRBV6-2/TRBV6-3
J gene: TRBJ1-2
clone size: .
D gene: .
CDR3 DNA: TGTGCCAGCAGTTACCGGGGGGCCTCTGGCTACACCTTC
CDR3 protein: CASSYRGASGYTF

V gene: TRBV5-4
J gene: TRBJ1-6
clone size: .
D gene: .
CDR3 DNA: TGTGCCAGCAGCTTAAGAGGGGTCAATTCACCCCTCCACTTT
CDR3 protein: CASSLRGVNSPLHF

V gene: TRBV11-1
J gene: TRBJ2-7
clone size: .
D gene: TRBD1
CDR3 DNA: TGTGCCAGCAGCTTACCCCCGACAGGGGCCGAGCAGTACTTC
CDR3 protein: CASSLPPTGAEQYF

V gene: TRBV7-9
J gene: TRBJ2-1
clone size: once
D gene: TRBD2
CDR3 DNA: TGTGCCAGCAGCCCGATGGCCGGGAGGGCCATTTATGAGCAGTTCTTC
CDR3 protein: CASSPMAGRAIYEQFF

V gene: TRBV9
J gene: TRBJ2-1
clone size: .
D gene: .
CDR3 DNA: TGTGCCAGCAGCCAGATTGTAGGCGAGCAGTTCTTC
CDR3 protein: CASSQIVGEQFF

V gene: TRBV5-8
J gene: TRBJ1-2
clone size: .
D gene: TRBD1
CDR3 DNA: TGTGCCAGCAGCCTGACAGGGGGCCCGCTCTATGGCTACACCTTC
CDR3 protein: CASSLTGGPLYGYTF

V gene: TRBV27
J gene: TRBJ2-7
clone size: .
D gene: .
CDR3 DNA: TGTGCCAGCAGTTTATCCGCGAGGGGCGAGCAGTACTTC
CDR3 protein: CASSLSARGEQYF

V gene: TRBV2
J gene: TRBJ2-5
clone size: .
D gene: .
CDR3 DNA: TGTGCCAGCAGGGAAAATCAAGAGACCCAGTACTTC
CDR3 protein: CASRENQETQYF

V gene: TRBV7-6
J gene: TRBJ2-1
clone size: .
D gene: .
CDR3 DNA: TGTGCCAGCAGCTTAGGTGGCTGGAGCTCCTACAATGAGCAGTTCTTC
CDR3 protein: CASSLGGWSSYNEQFF

V gene: TRBV7-2
J gene: TRBJ2-3
clone size: .
D gene: .
CDR3 DNA: TGTGCCAGCAGCTTCCGGACTAGCACAGATACGCAGTATTTT
CDR3 protein: CASSFRTSTDTQYF

V gene: TRBV29-1
J gene: TRBJ2-1
clone size: .
D gene: TRBD2
CDR3 DNA: TGCAGCGTTGAAGGTACCGGGACTAGCGGCTACAATGAGCAGTTCTTC
CDR3 protein: CSVEGTGTSGYNEQFF

V gene: TRBV11-3
J gene: TRBJ2-1
clone size: .
D gene: .
CDR3 DNA: TGTGCCAGCAGCCAAGGCGGCTGGGCAGGGGAATCTAATGAGCAGTTCTTC
CDR3 protein: CASSQGGWAGESNEQFF

V gene: TRBV4-3
J gene: TRBJ1-4
clone size: .
D gene: .
CDR3 DNA: TGCGCCAGCAGCCAAGATGGCAGGGTAGGGGAAAAACTGTTTTTT
CDR3 protein: CASSQDGRVGEKLFF

V gene: TRBV7-9
J gene: TRBJ2-7
clone size: once
D gene: TRBD1
CDR3 DNA: TGTGCCAGCAGCCATCGGGACAGTGCCTTTTTGGAGCAGTACTTC
CDR3 protein: CASSHRDSAFLEQYF

V gene: TRBV5-5
J gene: TRBJ1-4
clone size: .
D gene: .
CDR3 DNA: TGTGCCAGCAGCTTTGGTTGGCAAAAGAATGAAAAACTGTTTTTT
CDR3 protein: CASSFGWQKNEKLFF

V gene: TRBV7-6
J gene: TRBJ2-7
clone size: .
D gene: TRBD2
CDR3 DNA: TGTGCCAGCAGCTCTAGCGGGGCCAGCTCCTACGAGCAGTACTTC
CDR3 protein: CASSSSGASSYEQYF

V gene: TRBV5-3
J gene: TRBJ1-2
clone size: .
D gene: .
CDR3 DNA: TGTGCCGTACAGGGTATTATTGATGGCTACACCTTC
CDR3 protein: CAVQGIIDGYTF

V gene: TRBV2
J gene: TRBJ2-1
clone size: few
D gene: TRBD2
CDR3 DNA: TGTGCCAGCAAACTAGCGGGATTGTACAATGAGCAGTTCTTC
CDR3 protein: CASKLAGLYNEQFF

V gene: TRBV6-2/TRBV6-3
J gene: TRBJ2-7
clone size: many
D gene: .
CDR3 DNA: TGTGCCAGCAGTTACTCCCTCCGGGACTCTAACTACGAGCAGTACTTC
CDR3 protein: CASSYSLRDSNYEQYF

V gene: TRBV25-1
J gene: TRBJ1-6
clone size: .
D gene: .
CDR3 DNA: TGTGCCAGCAGTGAATCCCTCCGCAATAATTCACCCCTCCACTTT
CDR3 protein: CASSESLRNNSPLHF

V gene: TRBV7-8
J gene: TRBJ2-1
clone size: few
D gene: TRBD2
CDR3 DNA: TGTGCCAGCAGCTTAGGGGCACTAGCGGGAGTATCTCGTGAGCAGTTCTTC
CDR3 protein: CASSLGALAGVSREQFF

V gene: TRBV27
J gene: TRBJ2-7
clone size: few
D gene: TRBD1
CDR3 DNA: TGTGCCAGCAGTTTCCTCGGGACAGGGTACGAGCAGTACTTC
CDR3 protein: CASSFLGTGYEQYF

V gene: TRBV9
J gene: TRBJ2-1
clone size: .
D gene: .
CDR3 DNA: TGTGCCAGCAGCAGAAACCGGGACGGGAATAACTACAATGAGCAGTTCTTC
CDR3 protein: CASSRNRDGNNYNEQFF

V gene: TRBV12-3/TRBV12-4
J gene: TRBJ1-2
clone size: .
D gene: .
CDR3 DNA: TGTGCCAGCAGTCCCGGGAGTGGCTACACCTTC
CDR3 protein: CASSPGSGYTF

V gene: TRBV11-1
J gene: TRBJ2-1
clone size: .
D gene: TRBD1
CDR3 DNA: TGTGCCAGCAGCTTAAACAGGGGGCTCGGGAATGAGCAGTTCTTC
CDR3 protein: CASSLNRGLGNEQFF

V gene: TRBV21-1
J gene: TRBJ2-2
clone size: .
D gene: .
CDR3 DNA: TGTGCCAGCAGCCCACACGATAGCGGGAGTAAAACCGGGGAGCTGTTTTTT
CDR3 protein: CASSPHDSGSKTGELFF

V gene: TRBV5-6
J gene: TRBJ2-1
clone size: .
D gene: TRBD2
CDR3 DNA: TGTGCCAGCAGCCGGGGACTAGCGGGAGCCTACTCCTACAATGAGCAGTTCTTC
CDR3 protein: CASSRGLAGAYSYNEQFF

V gene: TRBV7-9
J gene: TRBJ2-5
clone size: .
D gene: .
CDR3 DNA: TGTGCCAGCAGCTTAGCAGAGACAGCCCAAGAGACCCAGTACTTC
CDR3 protein: CASSLAETAQETQYF

V gene: TRBV29-1
J gene: TRBJ1-3
clone size: .
D gene: .
CDR3 DNA: TGCAGCGTGGAGAGCTCTGGAAACACCATATATTTT
CDR3 protein: CSVESSGNTIYF

V gene: TRBV6-5
J gene: TRBJ1-5
clone size: .
D gene: .
CDR3 DNA: TGTGCCAGCAGGGTAGGGGGGCGTTATCAGCCCCAGCATTTT
CDR3 protein: CASRVGGRYQPQHF

V gene: TRBV7-2
J gene: TRBJ2-5
clone size: .
D gene: TRBD1
CDR3 DNA: TGTGCCAGCAGTCCTGACAGGGGGCTTGGGACCCAGTACTTC
CDR3 protein: CASSPDRGLGTQYF

V gene: TRBV28
J gene: TRBJ2-7
clone size: .
D gene: TRBD2
CDR3 DNA: TGTGCCAGCAGTTTACTAGCGGGAGTAGACGAGCAGTACTTC
CDR3 protein: CASSLLAGVDEQYF

V gene: TRBV5-6
J gene: TRBJ1-4
clone size: .
D gene: .
CDR3 DNA: TGTGCCAGCAGCCTAGGGACGGGGGGAGAAAAACTGTTTTTT
CDR3 protein: CASSLGTGGEKLFF

V gene: TRBV5-1
J gene: TRBJ2-5
clone size: .
D gene: TRBD1
CDR3 DNA: TGCGCCAGCAGCTGGTGGACAGGGACGGAGACCCAGTACTTC
CDR3 protein: CASSWWTGTETQYF